These T cell receptor beta chains were read from a single sample in a study of stem cell transplantation in POMP-related autoinflammatory disease. Assay used: immunoSEQ multiplex PCR; TCRdb lists only in-frame clones, some missing. The sample yields 25,000 to 30,000 clones, 82% seen once. The sequencing used CD4+ T cells from PBMCs, collected before stem cell transplantation. These receptors were obtained from a human donor with POMP-related autoinflammation and immune dysregulation (PRAID). Both conserved end residues are trimmed from each CDR3. Size is stated for part of the rows, as once, few or many counts, or as a class when the clone is expanded.

v_gene | abundance | CDR3aa
TRBV11-2 | . | ASSSLTRTYEQY
TRBV2 | few | ASSRTATNYGYT
TRBV9 | . | ASSVAAGPSYEQY
TRBV4-2 | . | ASSQDLGGLDTEAF
TRBV6-1 | . | ASSEQRATEQF
TRBV7-8 | . | ASSSKLRQGPLSSTDTQY
TRBV28 | . | ASSPGTANYGYT
TRBV11-2 | . | ASRGGSGRGSDTQY
TRBV6-6 | . | ASSYPDWGEQY
TRBV5-4 | . | ARPGKTYGYT
TRBV5-1 | once | ASSLRRQGNTGELF
TRBV5-6 | . | ASSLARGAGTGELF
TRBV5-1 | . | ASSLDNTWGEQF
TRBV30 | . | AWSVQGLKTQY
TRBV28 | . | ASSPTSGRPTWETQY
TRBV10-1 | . | ASSEMTGSTDTQY
TRBV9 | . | ASSVLGQNYGYT
TRBV5-1 | . | ASSLEGFEQF
TRBV7-6 | . | ASSFSHPHNEQF
TRBV7-6 | . | ASSLGLDAEAAYTGELF
TRBV6-5 | once | ASTPLAATYEQY
TRBV9 | . | ASSVAGFSTDTQY
TRBV27 | . | ASSPQQGPPYSNQPQH
TRBV10-1 | . | ASSEWASEGPHNEQF
TRBV7-3 | . | ASSSHNTDTQY
TRBV28 | . | ASSSIRDTIYNEQF
TRBV7-3 | . | ASSSSSGRATDTQY
TRBV9 | . | ASSVRLDHTDTQY
TRBV9 | . | ASSVASGNTIY
TRBV9 | . | ASSAQELAGGTHSYNEQF
TRBV20-1 | . | SAGGIYEQY
TRBV7-9 | . | ASSLVGQGAYTQY
TRBV15 | . | ATSSRTGVEKLF
TRBV19 | . | ASSIWVDSGNTIY
TRBV10-3 | . | AARAGQPYEQY
TRBV6-5 | once | ASSYSRGLLHAF
TRBV30 | . | AWSPHGGLQY